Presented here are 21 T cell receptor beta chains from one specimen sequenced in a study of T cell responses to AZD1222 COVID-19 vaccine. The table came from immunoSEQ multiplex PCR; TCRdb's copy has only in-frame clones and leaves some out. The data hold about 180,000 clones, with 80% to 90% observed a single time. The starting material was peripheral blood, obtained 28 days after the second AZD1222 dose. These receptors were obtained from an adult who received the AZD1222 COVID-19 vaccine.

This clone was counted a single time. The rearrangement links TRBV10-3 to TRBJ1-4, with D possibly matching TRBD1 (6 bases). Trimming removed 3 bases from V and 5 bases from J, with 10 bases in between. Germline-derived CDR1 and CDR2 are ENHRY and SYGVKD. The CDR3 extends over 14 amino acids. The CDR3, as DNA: TGTGCCATCAGTGAAGGGGGGAGGAATGAAAAACTGTTTTTT. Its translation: CAISEGGRNEKLFF.

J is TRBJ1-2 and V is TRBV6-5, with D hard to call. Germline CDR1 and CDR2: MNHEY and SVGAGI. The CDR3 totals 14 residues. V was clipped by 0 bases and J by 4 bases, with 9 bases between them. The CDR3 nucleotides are TGTGCCAGCAGTTACTCTGGCAGACCCTATGGCTACACCTTC. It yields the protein CASSYSGRPYGYTF.

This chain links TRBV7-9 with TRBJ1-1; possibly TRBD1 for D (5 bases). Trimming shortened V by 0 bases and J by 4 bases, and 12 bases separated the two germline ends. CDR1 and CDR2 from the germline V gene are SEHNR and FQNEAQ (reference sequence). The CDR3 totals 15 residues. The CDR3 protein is CASSLAQGAGTEAFF. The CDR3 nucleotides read TGTGCCAGCAGCTTAGCGCAAGGGGCTGGCACTGAAGCTTTCTTT.

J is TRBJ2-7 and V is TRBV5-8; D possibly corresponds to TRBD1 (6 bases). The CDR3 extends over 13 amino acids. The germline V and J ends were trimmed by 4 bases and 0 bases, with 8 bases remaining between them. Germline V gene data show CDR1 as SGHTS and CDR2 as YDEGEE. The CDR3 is CASSPGHSYEQYF. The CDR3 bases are TGTGCCAGCAGCCCGGGACACTCCTACGAGCAGTACTTC.

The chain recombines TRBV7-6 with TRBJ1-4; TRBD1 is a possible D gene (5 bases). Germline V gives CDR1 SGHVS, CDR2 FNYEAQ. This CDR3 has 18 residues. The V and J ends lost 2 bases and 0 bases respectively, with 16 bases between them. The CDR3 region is CASSLNIRAQTTNEKLFF. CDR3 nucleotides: TGTGCCAGCAGCTTAAATATCAGGGCACAAACAACTAATGAAAAACTGTTTTTT.

CDR3 nucleotide sequence: TGTGCCAGCAGCTTAAAAGTGGGAAGCTCCTACAATGAGCAGTTCTTC. Protein: CASSLKVGSSYNEQFF. V usage is TRBV7-3 and J usage is TRBJ2-1; unclear D gene. Germline loops: CDR1 SGHTA, CDR2 FQGTGA. There are 16 residues in the CDR3. The germline V and J ends were trimmed by 1 base and 0 bases, with 10 bases remaining between them.

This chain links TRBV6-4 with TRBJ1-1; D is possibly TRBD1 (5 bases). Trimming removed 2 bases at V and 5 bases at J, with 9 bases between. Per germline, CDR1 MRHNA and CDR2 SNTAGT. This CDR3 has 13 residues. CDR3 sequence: CASSDRAGTEAFF. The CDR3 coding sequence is TGTGCCAGCAGTGACAGGGCAGGGACTGAAGCTTTCTTT.

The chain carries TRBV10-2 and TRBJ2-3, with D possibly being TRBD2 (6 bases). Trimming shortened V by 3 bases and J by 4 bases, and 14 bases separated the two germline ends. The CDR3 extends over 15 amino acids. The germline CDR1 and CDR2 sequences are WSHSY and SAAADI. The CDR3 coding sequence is TGCGCCAGCAGTGATACGGGGGTCGGCCCAGATACGCAGTATTTT. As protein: CASSDTGVGPDTQYF.

CDR3 DNA: TGTGCCACCAGTGATTTGAGGCGGATGAACACTGAAGCTTTCTTT. Translating it yields CATSDLRRMNTEAFF. The chain uses TRBV24-1 and TRBJ1-1; D is uncertain. Germline V CDR1 and CDR2: KGHDR, SFDVKD. V lost 0 bases, J lost 0 bases, and 7 bases lay in between. The CDR3 length is 15 residues.

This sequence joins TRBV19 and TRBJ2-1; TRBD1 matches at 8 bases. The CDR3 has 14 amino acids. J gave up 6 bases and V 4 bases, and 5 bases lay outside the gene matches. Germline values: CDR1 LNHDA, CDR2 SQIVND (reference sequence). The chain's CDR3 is CASSTRTGSNEQFF. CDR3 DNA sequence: TGTGCCAGTAGTACACGGACAGGGAGCAATGAGCAGTTCTTC.

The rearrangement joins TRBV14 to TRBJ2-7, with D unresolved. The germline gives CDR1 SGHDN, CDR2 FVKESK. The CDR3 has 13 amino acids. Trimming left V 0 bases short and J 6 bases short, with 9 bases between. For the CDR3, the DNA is TGTGCCAGCAGCCAAGATCTCGTAGGCGAGCAGTACTTC. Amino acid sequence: CASSQDLVGEQYF. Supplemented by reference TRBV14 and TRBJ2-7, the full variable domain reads EAGVTQFPSHSVIEKGQTVTLRCDPISGHDNLYWYRRVMGKEIKFLLHFVKESKQDESGMPNNRFLAERTGGTYSTLKVQPAELEDSGVYFCASSQDLVGEQYFGPGTRLTVT.

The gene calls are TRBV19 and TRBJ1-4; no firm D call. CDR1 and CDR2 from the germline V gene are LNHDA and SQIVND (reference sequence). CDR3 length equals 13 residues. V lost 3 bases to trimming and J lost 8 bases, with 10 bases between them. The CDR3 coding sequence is TGTGCCAGTAGTATTAATAGCGGCGAAAAACTGTTTTTT. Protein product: CASSINSGEKLFF.

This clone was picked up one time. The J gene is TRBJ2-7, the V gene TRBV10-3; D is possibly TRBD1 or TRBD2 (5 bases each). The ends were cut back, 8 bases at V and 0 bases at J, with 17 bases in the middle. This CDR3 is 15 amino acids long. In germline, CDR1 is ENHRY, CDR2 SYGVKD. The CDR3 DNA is TGTGCCATCGAAAACCGGGACGGACGCTCCTACGAGCAGTACTTC. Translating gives CAIENRDGRSYEQYF.

CDR3 amino acids: CASSLTWVAKNIQYF. CDR3 DNA sequence: TGTGCCAGCAGTTTGACCTGGGTGGCCAAAAACATTCAGTACTTC. The chain uses TRBV27 and TRBJ2-4, with D hard to call. Germline loops: CDR1 MNHEY, CDR2 SMNVEV (reference sequence). The CDR3 has 15 residues. Trimming stripped 3 bases from V and 1 base from J, with 10 bases between.

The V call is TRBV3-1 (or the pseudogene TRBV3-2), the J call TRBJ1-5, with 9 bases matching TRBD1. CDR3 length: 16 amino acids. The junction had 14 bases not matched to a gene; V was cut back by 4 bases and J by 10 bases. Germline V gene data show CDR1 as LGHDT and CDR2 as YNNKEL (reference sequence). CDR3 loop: CASSLSGTGRWVPQHF. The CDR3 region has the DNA TGTGCCAGCAGCCTATCCGGGACAGGGCGGTGGGTACCCCAGCATTTT.

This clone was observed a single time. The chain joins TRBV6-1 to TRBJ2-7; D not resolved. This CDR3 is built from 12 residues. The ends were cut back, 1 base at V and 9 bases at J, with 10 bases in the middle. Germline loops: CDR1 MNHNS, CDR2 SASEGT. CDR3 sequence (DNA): TGTGCCAGCAGTGAAGGTCGGTTAAGGCAGTACTTC. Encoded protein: CASSEGRLRQYF.

CDR3 in DNA: TGTGCCAGTAGTATAGCAGTAGACCAAAACATTCAGTACTTC. Protein sequence: CASSIAVDQNIQYF. The chain couples TRBV19 to TRBJ2-4; D uncertain. Trimming stripped 1 base from V and 5 bases from J, with 9 bases between. Per the germline V gene, CDR1 is LNHDA and CDR2 is SQIVND (reference sequence). The CDR3 is 14 amino acids.

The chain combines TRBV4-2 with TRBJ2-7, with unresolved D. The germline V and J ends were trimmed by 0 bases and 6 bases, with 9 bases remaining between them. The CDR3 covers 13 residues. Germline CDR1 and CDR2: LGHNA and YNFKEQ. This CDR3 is CASSQDRVSEQYF. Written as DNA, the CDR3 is TGTGCCAGCAGCCAAGACCGGGTCAGCGAGCAGTACTTC.

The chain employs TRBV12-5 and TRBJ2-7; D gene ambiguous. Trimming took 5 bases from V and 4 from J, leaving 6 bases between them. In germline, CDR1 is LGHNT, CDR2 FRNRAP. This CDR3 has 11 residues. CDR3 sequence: CASGPLYEQYF. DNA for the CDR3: TGTGCTAGTGGTCCCCTTTACGAGCAGTACTTC.

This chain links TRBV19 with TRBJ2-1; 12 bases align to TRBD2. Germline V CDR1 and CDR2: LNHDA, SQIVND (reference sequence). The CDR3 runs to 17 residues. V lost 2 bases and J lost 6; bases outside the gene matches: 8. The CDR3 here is CASSIIPLAGGRNEQFF. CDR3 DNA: TGTGCCAGTAGTATAATCCCTCTAGCGGGGGGGCGCAATGAGCAGTTCTTC.

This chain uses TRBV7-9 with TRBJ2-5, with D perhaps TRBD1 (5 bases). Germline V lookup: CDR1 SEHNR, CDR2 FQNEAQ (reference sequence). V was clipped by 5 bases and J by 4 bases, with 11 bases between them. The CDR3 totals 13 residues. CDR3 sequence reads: CASSRPGRETQYF. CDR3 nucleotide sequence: TGTGCCAGCAGCCGCCCAGGGCGAGAGACCCAGTACTTC.